This T cell receptor (beta chain) stems from a study of brain metastases from non-small cell lung cancer. Study findings and constraints: Brain metastases had lower T-cell infiltration than primary tumors. T-cell clones appeared expanded in around 61% of brain metastases relative to matched primary tumors. Paired brain metastases and primary tumors largely shared TCR repertoires.

Profiled with immunoSEQ multiplex PCR; TCRdb holds only in-frame clones, not every one. The repertoire includes about 2,600 clones, roughly 80% of them detected once, and roughly two fifths sits in the top ten. This clone turned up a few times. What it recognizes is unknown. V shed 7 bases and J shed 4 bases, with 16 bases lying between them. This CDR3 comprises 14 residues. Germline CDR1 and CDR2: LNHDA and SQIVND (reference sequence). This sequence was found in a donor older than 35 with non-small cell lung cancer. The chain has TRBV19 and TRBJ2-5, with a possible D match to TRBD2 (6 bases). Sequenced input: tissue from a brain metastasis. The CDR3 DNA reads as TGTGCCAGTACGAATGTGTGGGGAGGAGAGACCCAGTACTTC. Its protein is CASTNVWGGETQYF.